The TCR beta chain described here comes from a study of blood T cell repertoires in COVID-19. Across the whole study: PBMCs, B-cell-depleted T cells, or T cells provided the cDNA or gDNA that made up the material.

The sample holds one count of this clone. Germline assignment: CDR1 MGHRA and CDR2 YSYEKL. The CDR3 sequence is 15 residues long. V lost 3 bases and J lost 0, with 12 bases in between. Assay used: immunoSEQ multiplex PCR; TCRdb lists only in-frame clones, some missing. The profile shows hundreds of thousands of clones, approximately 87% of them singletons. The V call is TRBV4-1, the J call TRBJ2-7, with D maybe TRBD1 (6 bases). This clonotype originated in a woman aged 40 to 55 who had recovered from COVID-19. Sequencing used peripheral blood. The DNA of the CDR3 is TGCGCCAGCAGCCAGTGGGACACGAGCTCCTACGAGCAGTACTTC. Amino acid sequence: CASSQWDTSSYEQYF.